The T cell receptor beta chain described here comes from a study of T cell responses to AZD1222 COVID-19 vaccine (dated by TCRdb to the early 2020s). Study-wide context: TCR sequencing was performed for 230 to 250 trial participants, of whom about 200 were given two doses of AZD1222 and 26 were given two doses of MenACWY control vaccine. Trial participants were enrolled by age into subgroups of 18-55, 56-69 and 70-plus years, and around 150, 29 and 61 TCR-sequenced participants, respectively, were included in these subgroups.

The time point label, as the study defines it: baseline before first vaccination. In the paper's terms, the treatment or condition label means: meningococcal conjugate vaccine given as trial control. The vaccinee samples were drawn from two UK trials, COV001 and COV002, one of which was a single-blind randomized controlled phase 2/3 trial testing AZD1222 (ChAdOx1 nCoV-19) in healthy adults. For TCRbeta chain sequencing, PBMC samples from trial participants were taken at day 0 and at day 28 after the second dose. What the study reported, not specific to this receptor: Vaccine-associated CD4 TCRs spanned the whole spike protein, with dominant responses in regions 160-218 and 743-854. A significant rise in spike-specific TCR breadth and depth was observed after two AZD1222 doses relative to day 0 and relative to MenACWY recipients. Most participants were white British and females outnumbered males, and the authors suggested that clonal diversity may have been underestimated. Reportedly, close to half of the unique spike-specific TCRs recognized epitopes lying outside the regions that are mutated in the B.1.351 and B.1.1.7 variants. Because no samples from the day 14 peak response were available, repertoires could be characterized only after the peak T cell response. In the small 56-69-year group, the increase in depth fell short of significance, most likely because of low power. Only five or six AZD1222 recipients were SARS-CoV-2 seropositive at baseline, limiting conclusions about previously exposed vaccinees.

About this clone itself: Its antigen is unknown. No clone much larger than this one lies a single base away; base qualities are absent.

V and J are truncated by 2 bases and 12 bases respectively, leaving an intervening sequence of 16 bases. The CDR3 contains 14 residues, cysteine and phenylalanine counted. The retained sequence is limited to the CDR3, 42 bases, with the frame set at the first base. The germline V gene (reference sequence) specifies LNHDA as CDR1 and SQIVND as CDR2. The CDR3 regions of human TCRbeta chains were analyzed by immunosequencing. The original pipeline was this. TCRs in the repertoires were compared against a reference library of SARS-CoV-2-specific TCRs that had been generated with the MIRA antigen-specificity platform. Breadth meant the fraction of unique TCRs that were SARS-CoV-2-associated, whereas depth meant the fraction of total T cells that were SARS-CoV-2-associated. Each spike-specific TCR was assigned to its reactive spike region and to a CD4 or CD8 class using the MIRA data. Log10-transformed breadth and depth values were compared by one-way ANOVA with Sidak's multiple comparisons tests. This immuneACCESS table, as held by TCRdb, lists in-frame sequences with V and J called but not all clones. Of the missing ones, under half trace to an unresolved V gene in checked studies; the others have no known cause. V and J calls and clone size are given by that table; D and trimming were obtained from the DNA. The sample data list roughly 140,000 clones, and 80% to 95% of these were observed just once. The ten largest clones capture 2.5% to 3% of the sample.

Rearrangement joined TRBV19 to TRBJ2-2; the D assignment is uncertain and may be TRBD1 or TRBD2, with 5 bases supporting each. Sequenced here: peripheral blood, sampled on day 0 of MenACWY control vaccination. The clonotype was recovered from an adult in good health. The CDR3 region reads CASSIPGPTAQLFF. The DNA reads as follows: TGTGCCAGTAGTATACCGGGGCCCACGGCCCAGCTGTTTTTT.